What follows describes a single T cell receptor beta chain. The data were obtained in a study of blood T cell repertoires in COVID-19. Overall study: Samples of COVID-19 (acute and convalescent) were obtained from the United States, Italy and Spain. From T cells, B-cell-depleted T cells, or PBMCs came the material, which was cDNA or gDNA.

The table came from immunoSEQ multiplex PCR; TCRdb's copy has only in-frame clones and leaves some out. The sample records approximately 220,000 clones, over 75% being singletons. The CDR3 spans 14 residues. The germline V gene has CDR1 SQVTM and CDR2 ANQGSEA. Trimming left V 5 bases short and J 0 bases short, with 11 bases between. Sequenced material: PBMCs or T cells enriched from blood (not recorded which). The chain couples TRBV29-1 to TRBJ1-5; unclear D gene. This clonotype was sampled from a woman aged 18-29 years in a cohort exposed to, infected with or recovered from COVID-19 (not recorded which). The CDR3 sequence: CSVTPGNSNQPQHF. Written as DNA, the CDR3 is TGCAGCGTTACTCCGGGGAATAGCAATCAGCCCCAGCATTTT.